This TCR beta chain comes out of a study of CD8+CD57+ T cells in acquired aplastic anemia. Across the whole study: DNA from sorted CD4+ and CD8+ cells averaged around 3.5 ug. Whole-study findings and limits: Found in both controls and patients were about 30 CD8+ CDR3 sequences. Between the patient and control groups, CD8+ Simpson's diversity did not differ significantly.

Genomic DNA served as template for TCR beta VDJ and CDR3 profiling. Each CDR3 protein gets one entry after TCRdb re-called the reads with MiXCR. The table includes approximately 130,000 distinct CDR3 sequences, 50% to 70% detected once. Patients sequenced had flow cytometry evidence of CD8+CD57+ cell expansion. For this clonotype: Its target is not known.

The CDR3 spans 16 residues. Germline CDR1 reads SGHAT; CDR2 reads FQDESV (reference sequence). The V gene end was trimmed by 8 bases and the J gene end by 2 bases; junction bases not matched to a gene: 9. The chain couples TRBV11-1 to TRBJ2-1, with TRBD2 identical over 10 bases. The receptor comes from a human donor with aplastic anemia. Sequenced: sorted CD4+, CD8+, or CD8+CD57+ T cells (not recorded which) from PBMCs. The CDR3 DNA reads as TGTGCCAGCTCGGGGGGGCTAGCGGGAGCCTACAATGAGCAGTTCTTC. Its translation: CASSGGLAGAYNEQFF.